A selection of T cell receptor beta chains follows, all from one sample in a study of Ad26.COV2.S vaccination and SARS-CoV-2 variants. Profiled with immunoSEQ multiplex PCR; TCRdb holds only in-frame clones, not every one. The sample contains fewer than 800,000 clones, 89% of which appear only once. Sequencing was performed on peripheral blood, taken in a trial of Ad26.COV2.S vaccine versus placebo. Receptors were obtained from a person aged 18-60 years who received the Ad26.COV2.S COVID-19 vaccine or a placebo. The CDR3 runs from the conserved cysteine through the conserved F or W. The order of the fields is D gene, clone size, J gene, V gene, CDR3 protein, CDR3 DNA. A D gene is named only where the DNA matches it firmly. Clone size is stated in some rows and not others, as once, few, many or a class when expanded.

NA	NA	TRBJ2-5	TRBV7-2	CASSWRETTQYF	TGTGCCAGCAGCTGGAGGGAGACGACCCAGTACTTC
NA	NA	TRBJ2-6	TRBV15	CATSGQQGPYLSRANVLTF	TGTGCCACCAGCGGACAACAGGGCCCGTATCTCTCCCGGGCCAACGTCCTGACTTTC
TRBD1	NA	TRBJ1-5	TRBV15	CATGEWIQGSRQPQHF	TGTGCCACGGGGGAGTGGATACAGGGGAGTCGACAGCCCCAGCATTTT
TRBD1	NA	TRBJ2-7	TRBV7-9	CASSLGQGAGEQYF	TGTGCCAGCAGCTTAGGGCAGGGGGCGGGCGAGCAGTACTTC
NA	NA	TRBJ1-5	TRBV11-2	CASSFPNQPQHF	TGTGCCAGCAGCTTTCCCAATCAGCCCCAGCATTTT
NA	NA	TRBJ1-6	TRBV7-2	CASSRGRGLNSPLHF	TGTGCCAGCAGCCGTGGTAGAGGCCTTAATTCACCCCTCCACTTT
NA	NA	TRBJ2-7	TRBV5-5	CASSLEPYEQYF	TGTGCCAGCAGCTTGGAGCCCTACGAGCAGTACTTC
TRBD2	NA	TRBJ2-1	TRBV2	CASSIGLAEYNEQFF	TGTGCCAGCAGTATCGGACTAGCGGAATACAATGAGCAGTTCTTC
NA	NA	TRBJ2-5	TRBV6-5	CASKRKETQYF	TGTGCCAGCAAACGAAAAGAGACCCAGTACTTC
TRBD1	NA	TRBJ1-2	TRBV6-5	CASRVTGDNYGYTF	TGTGCCAGCAGGGTAACAGGGGATAACTATGGCTACACCTTC
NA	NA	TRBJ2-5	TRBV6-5	CASSYGPPGAEETQYF	TGTGCCAGCAGTTACGGGCCGCCAGGCGCTGAAGAGACCCAGTACTTC
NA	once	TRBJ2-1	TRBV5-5	CASSGLAALGNEQFF	TGTGCCAGCAGCGGATTAGCGGCCCTGGGGAATGAGCAGTTCTTC
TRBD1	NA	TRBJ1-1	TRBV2	CASRPDRGEAFF	TGTGCCAGCAGACCAGACAGGGGAGAGGCTTTCTTT
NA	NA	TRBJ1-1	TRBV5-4	CASRTGTEAFF	TGTGCCAGCAGGACAGGTACTGAAGCTTTCTTT
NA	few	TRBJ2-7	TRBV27	CASSLSTDLYEQYF	TGTGCCAGCAGTTTATCGACGGACCTCTACGAGCAGTACTTC
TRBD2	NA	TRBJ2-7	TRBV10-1	CASSDIGLAGQYF	TGCGCCAGCAGTGATATCGGACTAGCGGGACAGTACTTC
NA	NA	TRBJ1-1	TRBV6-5	CASRTGGRDTEAFF	TGTGCCAGCAGAACGGGGGGGCGCGACACTGAAGCTTTCTTT
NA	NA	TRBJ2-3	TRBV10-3	CAISGYREGTDTQYF	TGTGCCATCAGTGGGTACAGGGAAGGCACAGATACGCAGTATTTT
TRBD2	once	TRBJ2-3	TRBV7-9	CASSLGSGGADTQYF	TGTGCCAGCAGCTTAGGGAGCGGGGGAGCAGATACGCAGTATTTT
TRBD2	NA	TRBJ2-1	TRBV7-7	CASSLAGLAGNEQFF	TGTGCCAGCAGCTTAGCTGGACTAGCGGGAAATGAGCAGTTCTTC
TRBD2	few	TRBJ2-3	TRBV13	CASSYSGTTDTQYF	TGTGCCAGCAGCTATAGCGGGACCACAGATACGCAGTATTTT
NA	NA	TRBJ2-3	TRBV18	CASSPGGYRTDTQYF	TGTGCCAGCTCACCAGGGGGCTATCGCACAGATACGCAGTATTTT
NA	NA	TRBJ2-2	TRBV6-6	CASSYSRAGDGGELFF	TGTGCCAGCAGTTACTCGAGGGCAGGGGATGGCGGGGAGCTGTTTTTT
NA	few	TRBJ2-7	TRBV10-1	CASSGGRYEQYF	TGCGCCAGCTCCGGGGGTAGGTACGAGCAGTACTTC
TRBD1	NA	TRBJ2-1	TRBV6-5	CASSWTGRVGQFF	TGTGCCAGCAGCTGGACAGGGCGGGTCGGACAGTTCTTC
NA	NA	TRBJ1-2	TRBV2	CASSEGVSEAGYTF	TGTGCCAGCAGTGAGGGGGTGTCAGAAGCTGGCTACACCTTC
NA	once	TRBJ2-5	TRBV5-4	CASSLEGVQETQYF	TGTGCCAGCAGCTTGGAAGGAGTTCAAGAGACCCAGTACTTC